This T cell receptor beta chain was sequenced in a study of blood T cell repertoires in COVID-19. The CDR3 consists of 15 residues. Germline V gene sequence: CDR1 MNHEY, CDR2 SMNVEV (reference sequence). Trimming cost V 4 bases and J 4 bases, with 16 bases left between them. In the original analysis: Quantification of nucleated cells was approximated via reference gene primer amplification. TCRdb's table, derived via immunoSEQ multiplex PCR, lists solely in-frame clones and lacks some. Clonal size and the V and J genes are those of that table, whereas D and trimming came from the DNA. The table includes hundreds of thousands of clones, around 87% detected once. This clone was observed a single time.

This receptor was obtained from a man aged 55-75 years with acute or convalescent COVID-19. The sequenced sample was peripheral blood. The rearrangement links TRBV27 to TRBJ1-1; D perhaps matches TRBD1 (5 bases). The CDR3 reads CASSSPGRGSTEAFF. DNA for the CDR3: TGTGCCAGCAGTTCCCCAGGGCGGGGTAGCACTGAAGCTTTCTTT.